The 30 T cell receptor beta chains below come from one sample, sequenced in a study of T cell repertoires in cytomegalovirus infection. One entry per CDR3 protein results from TCRdb running MiXCR on the reads. Here the sample spans approximately 160,000 distinct CDR3 sequences, about 15% being singletons. The sample was CD8+ T cells from PBMCs. The receptors here all came from a human donor in good health (CMV status not recorded). Some clones in this sample may be carry-over from other donors' samples.

This chain joins TRBV28 and TRBJ2-4; unclear D gene. The germline V gene has CDR1 MDHEN and CDR2 SYDVKM. The CDR3 consists of 16 residues. V shed 7 bases and J shed 3 bases, with 19 bases lying between them. CDR3: CASTSRLREVKNIQYF. The CDR3 coding sequence is TGTGCCAGCACCTCCCGGCTCCGCGAGGTCAAAAACATTCAGTACTTC. The variable domain in full, with the rest retrieved from reference TRBV28 and TRBJ2-4, is DVKVTQSSRYLVKRTGEKVFLECVQDMDHENMFWYRQDPGLGLRLIYFSYDVKMKEKGDIPEGYSVSREKKERFSLILESASTNQTSMYLCASTSRLREVKNIQYFGAGTRLSVL.

In its sample, this clonotype was seen a few times. V gene TRBV7-6 combines with J gene TRBJ2-5; D gene ambiguous. The V end was cut by 1 base, the J end by 1 base, with 4 bases between. The CDR3 has 13 residues. Germline V gene data show CDR1 as SGHVS and CDR2 as FNYEAQ. As DNA, the CDR3 is TGTGCCAGCAGCTTAGAGCTCCAAGAGACCCAGTACTTC. Translated, it gives CASSLELQETQYF.

The chain has TRBV7-3 and TRBJ2-1, with D perhaps assigned TRBD1 or TRBD2 (7 bases each). Germline V gene lookup returns CDR1 SGHTA and CDR2 FQGTGA. This CDR3 has 17 residues. V dropped 5 bases and J dropped 8 bases, with 25 bases sitting between them. This CDR3 reads CASSRTRGGGWGDEQFF. CDR3 in DNA: TGTGCCAGCAGCCGAACCAGGGGGGGCGGGTGGGGGGATGAGCAGTTCTTC. Full variable domain (outside the CDR3, taken from reference TRBV7-3 and TRBJ2-1): GAGVSQTPSNKVTEKGKYVELRCDPISGHTALYWYRQSLGQGPEFLIYFQGTGAADDSGLPNDRFFAVRPEGSVSTLKIQRTERGDSAVYLCASSRTRGGGWGDEQFFGPGTRLTVL.

This clonotype was detected ten times or more. This rearrangement joins TRBV7-3 to TRBJ2-4; 9 bases line up with TRBD2. This CDR3 is 16 amino acids long. CDR1 is SGHTA, CDR2 FQGTGA, per germline. The V and J ends lost 5 bases and 7 bases, in that order; junction bases with no gene match: 12. The chain's CDR3 is CASSPTDSGSRNIQYF. CDR3 DNA sequence: TGTGCCAGCAGCCCGACCGATAGCGGGAGTAGGAACATTCAGTACTTC.

The chain combines TRBV27 with TRBJ1-2; a weak D match, TRBD1 (5 bases). This CDR3 has 15 amino acids. Looked up from germline, CDR1 is MNHEY and CDR2 is SMNVEV (reference sequence). V was cut by 5 bases and J by 4 bases, with 17 bases left in between. The CDR3 bases are TGTGCCAGCAGTCCCGGGACCCCACGGGGCTATGGCTACACCTTC. Residues: CASSPGTPRGYGYTF.

The chain carries TRBV19 and TRBJ1-5; D is undetermined. Trimming pared 4 bases from V and 0 bases from J, leaving 7 bases between. Germline CDR1 is LNHDA and CDR2 is SQIVND (reference sequence). The CDR3 spans 14 residues. The CDR3 bases are TGTGCCAGTAGTAGCGATTATAGCAATCAGCCCCAGCATTTT. Amino acid sequence: CASSSDYSNQPQHF.

A single count supports this clonotype. The chain carries TRBV9 and TRBJ2-7; D perhaps matches TRBD1 (6 bases). V was clipped by 3 bases and J by 7 bases, with 14 bases between them. The CDR3 is 13 amino acids. Germline loops: CDR1 SGDLS, CDR2 YYNGEE. CDR3 protein: CASSGQDHGEQYF. CDR3 nucleotide sequence: TGTGCCAGCAGCGGACAGGATCATGGGGAGCAGTACTTC.

The rearrangement joins TRBV28 to TRBJ1-1; no reliable D call. Between the trimmed V and J ends, which lost 4 bases and 6 bases, there was a span of 6 bases. Germline V lookup: CDR1 MDHEN, CDR2 SYDVKM. This CDR3 spans 11 amino acids. The CDR3 sequence is CASSSVAEAFF. CDR3 sequence (DNA): TGTGCCAGCAGTTCGGTAGCTGAAGCTTTCTTT. The entire variable domain, with the rest obtained from reference TRBV28 and TRBJ1-1, is as follows: DVKVTQSSRYLVKRTGEKVFLECVQDMDHENMFWYRQDPGLGLRLIYFSYDVKMKEKGDIPEGYSVSREKKERFSLILESASTNQTSMYLCASSSVAEAFFGQGTRLTVV.

This clonotype was found a few times. CDR3 loop: CASQLGGDYNEQFF. The DNA for the CDR3 is TGTGCCAGCCAACTTGGAGGGGACTACAATGAGCAGTTCTTC. This sequence joins TRBV6-5 and TRBJ2-1, with a possible D match to TRBD2 (6 bases). This CDR3 is built from 14 residues. Trimming shortened V by 8 bases and J by 3 bases, and 14 bases separated the two germline ends. Germline assignment: CDR1 MNHEY and CDR2 SVGAGI.

This clonotype came up a few times. This chain uses TRBV7-9 with TRBJ1-2; TRBD1 agrees at 10 bases. The V segment lost 4 bases and the J segment 7 bases; nucleotides outside the gene matches: 3. There are 13 residues in the CDR3. Germline V gene sequence: CDR1 SEHNR, CDR2 FQNEAQ (reference sequence). The CDR3 protein is CASSSTGGSGYTF. In DNA form, the CDR3 reads TGTGCCAGCAGCTCGACAGGGGGCTCTGGCTACACCTTC.

The genes are TRBV12-3 or TRBV12-4 and TRBJ2-5, with D maybe TRBD1 (8 bases). This CDR3 has 18 amino acids. Trimming stripped 6 bases from V and 1 base from J, with 24 bases between. The DNA of the CDR3 is TGTGCCAGCAGCGGACAGGGAGAAGCGGGAATCGGCCAAGAGACCCAGTACTTC. This sequence encodes CASSGQGEAGIGQETQYF.

The chain joins TRBV12-3 or TRBV12-4 to TRBJ1-1; D gene ambiguous. Between the trimmed V and J ends, which lost 3 bases and 7 bases, there was a span of 6 bases. This CDR3 region has 11 residues. CDR3 nucleotide sequence: TGTGCCAGCAGTTTTAATAGTGAAGCTTTCTTT. It is translated as CASSFNSEAFF.

The chain is built from TRBV6-5 and TRBJ2-2, with 8 bases fitting TRBD1. CDR3 size: 15 residues. V lost 4 bases, J lost 5 bases, and 6 bases stayed unmatched. The germline V gene has CDR1 MNHEY and CDR2 SVGAGI. CDR3 sequence (DNA): TGTGCCAGCAGTTTCCAGGGGGCCTATACCGGGGAGCTGTTTTTT. This sequence encodes CASSFQGAYTGELFF.

Ten or more counts support this clonotype. This chain connects TRBV4-1 to TRBJ2-5; 8 nucleotides line up with TRBD2. The germline gives CDR1 MGHRA, CDR2 YSYEKL. This CDR3 region has 18 residues. Trimming at V came to 1 base and at J to 3 bases, leaving 13 bases not matched to a gene. CDR3 in amino acids: CASSQVVGAGADEETQYF. CDR3 DNA sequence: TGCGCCAGCAGCCAAGTAGTTGGAGCGGGAGCTGATGAAGAGACCCAGTACTTC.

The chain uses TRBV7-4 and TRBJ2-7; maybe TRBD1 (5 bases). The germline V and J ends were trimmed by 6 bases and 2 bases, with 8 bases remaining between them. This CDR3 region has 12 residues. CDR1 is SGHVT and CDR2 is SQSDAQ in the germline V gene. CDR3 protein: CASRQDTYEQYF. The CDR3 coding sequence is TGTGCCAGCAGACAGGACACCTACGAGCAGTACTTC.

This chain joins TRBV11-2 and TRBJ2-1, with a tentative D call TRBD2 (5 bases). The ends were cut back, 5 bases at V and 9 bases at J, with 14 bases in the middle. This CDR3 has 13 residues. Germline CDR1 and CDR2: SGHAT and FQNNGV. In DNA, the CDR3 is TGTGCCAGCAGCCCTTTACTAGAGGGTGAGCAGTTCTTC. Translated: CASSPLLEGEQFF.

The chain carries TRBV7-8 and TRBJ2-1, with 8 bases aligning to TRBD2. The CDR3 runs to 14 residues. V shed 2 bases, J shed 10 bases, and the junction held 7 bases outside the gene matches. Germline CDR1 reads SGHVS; CDR2 reads FQNEAQ. CDR3 amino acids: CASSLLVAGHEQFF. CDR3 DNA: TGTGCCAGCAGCTTATTAGTAGCGGGGCACGAGCAGTTCTTC.

The chain joins TRBV6-2 or TRBV6-3 to TRBJ2-7, with a weak D call TRBD2 (6 bases). Germline CDR1 reads MNHEY; CDR2 reads SVGEGT. The ends were cut back, 7 bases at V and 1 base at J, with 17 bases in the middle. The CDR3 loop spans 15 amino acids. The CDR3 DNA is TGTGCCAGCACCCCACTCCGGAGGGTATCCTACGAGCAGTACTTC. Protein product: CASTPLRRVSYEQYF.

This clonotype was detected only a few times. J is TRBJ2-1 and V is TRBV7-2; 7 positions agree with TRBD1. The CDR3 sequence is 15 residues long. In germline, CDR1 is SGHTA, CDR2 FQGNSA. J gave up 5 bases and V 5 bases, and 9 bases lay outside the gene matches. The chain's CDR3 is CASSQPGQRDNEQFF. CDR3 DNA: TGTGCCAGCAGCCAACCGGGACAGCGTGACAATGAGCAGTTCTTC. Variable domain in full (rest from reference TRBV7-2 and TRBJ2-1): GAGVSQSPSNKVTEKGKDVELRCDPISGHTALYWYRQSLGQGLEFLIYFQGNSAPDKSGLPSDRFSAERTGGSVSTLTIQRTQQEDSAVYLCASSQPGQRDNEQFFGPGTRLTVL.

This clonotype was counted ten times or more. Written as DNA, the CDR3 is TGTGCCAGCAGTGCGCAGGGAGGGGCCAACGTCCTGACTTTC. Protein: CASSAQGGANVLTF. The J gene is TRBJ2-6, the V gene TRBV6-6; TRBD1 might be the D (5 bases). The V and J ends lost 5 bases and 4 bases respectively, with 9 bases between them. The CDR3 loop spans 14 amino acids. Germline CDR1 and CDR2: MNHNY and SVGAGI (reference sequence).

The chain carries TRBV7-9 and TRBJ2-1; D remains unclear. The CDR3 loop spans 10 amino acids. The V and J ends lost 5 bases and 8 bases respectively, with 4 bases between them. Germline V gives CDR1 SEHNR, CDR2 FQNEAQ (reference sequence). DNA for the CDR3: TGTGCCAGCAGCCTGGATGAGCAGTTCTTC. It yields the protein CASSLDEQFF.

This clonotype has more than one count but fewer than ten. J is TRBJ2-5 and V is TRBV7-6, with 9 bases lining up with TRBD2. Germline V gene sequence: CDR1 SGHVS, CDR2 FNYEAQ. The trim removed 5 bases at V and 1 base at J, leaving 5 bases unmatched. This CDR3 has 15 amino acids. CDR3 protein: CASSLSGGPQETQYF. As DNA, the CDR3 is TGTGCCAGCAGCCTAAGCGGGGGGCCCCAAGAGACCCAGTACTTC.

This clonotype was counted between two and nine times. The chain has TRBV6-6 and TRBJ2-1; possibly TRBD2 for D (5 bases). This CDR3 spans 14 amino acids. Trimming removed 6 bases from V and 6 bases from J, with 15 bases in between. CDR1 is MNHNY, CDR2 SVGAGI, per germline (reference sequence). The CDR3 reads CASRATGSSNEQFF. The CDR3 DNA reads as TGTGCCAGCAGAGCAACGGGATCTAGCAATGAGCAGTTCTTC.

This clonotype was recorded a few times. V is TRBV28 and J is TRBJ2-7, with a weak D call TRBD1 (6 bases). V lost 6 bases and J lost 1, with 10 bases in between. The CDR3 spans 13 residues. In germline, CDR1 is MDHEN, CDR2 SYDVKM. In DNA form, the CDR3 reads TGTGCCAGCAGAACAGGGAATTCCTACGAGCAGTACTTC. Translated, it gives CASRTGNSYEQYF. Full variable domain (rest looked up from reference TRBV28 and TRBJ2-7): DVKVTQSSRYLVKRTGEKVFLECVQDMDHENMFWYRQDPGLGLRLIYFSYDVKMKEKGDIPEGYSVSREKKERFSLILESASTNQTSMYLCASRTGNSYEQYFGPGTRLTVT.

This clonotype was counted between two and nine times. The V gene is TRBV19, the J gene TRBJ1-1, with D unclear. Trimming left V 8 bases short and J 2 bases short, with 9 bases between. CDR1 and CDR2 from the germline V gene are LNHDA and SQIVND (reference sequence). The length of the CDR3 is 12 residues. Written as DNA, the CDR3 is TGTGCCAGTTTCAACACAAACACTGAAGCTTTCTTT. Residues: CASFNTNTEAFF.

Ten or more counts support this clonotype. The chain recombines TRBV11-2 with TRBJ2-5; D is possibly TRBD2 (6 bases). Germline V CDR1 and CDR2: SGHAT, FQNNGV. This CDR3 has 14 amino acids. The V end was cut by 4 bases, the J end by 5 bases, with 14 bases between. CDR3 region: CASSYTSSGETQYF. The DNA of the CDR3 is TGTGCCAGCAGCTATACTAGCTCAGGGGAGACCCAGTACTTC.

This clonotype appeared a few times. This chain links TRBV6-2 or TRBV6-3 with TRBJ2-2; D remains unclear. The V gene's germline CDR1 is MNHEY and CDR2 SVGEGT. The CDR3 has 14 amino acids. V shed 0 bases and J shed 5 bases, with 7 bases lying between them. The CDR3 here is CASSYSLPTGELFF. In DNA, the CDR3 is TGTGCCAGCAGTTACTCTTTGCCAACCGGGGAGCTGTTTTTT.

This clonotype was counted a few times. The rearrangement joins TRBV19 to TRBJ2-1; no clear D gene. CDR3 length equals 14 residues. Germline V gene sequence: CDR1 LNHDA, CDR2 SQIVND (reference sequence). Trimming stripped 3 bases from V and 1 base from J, with 7 bases between. CDR3 nucleotide sequence: TGTGCCAGTAGTATGGAAGGGTCCTACAATGAGCAGTTCTTC. It codes for CASSMEGSYNEQFF. Combining the CDR3 with reference TRBV19 and TRBJ2-1 gives the whole variable domain DGGITQSPKYLFRKEGQNVTLSCEQNLNHDAMYWYRQDPGQGLRLIYYSQIVNDFQKGDIAEGYSVSREKKESFPLTVTSAQKNPTAFYLCASSMEGSYNEQFFGPGTRLTVL.

Only a few counts were recorded for this clonotype. The chain joins TRBV18 to TRBJ2-7; D is unresolved. Germline assignment: CDR1 KGHSH and CDR2 LQKENI. V shed 6 bases and J shed 6 bases, with 21 bases lying between them. This CDR3 is 15 amino acids long. In DNA form, the CDR3 reads TGTGCCAGCTCCCCCCCGGAGCGCCAACTCGGCGAGCAGTACTTC. Its protein is CASSPPERQLGEQYF.

This chain connects TRBV15 to TRBJ2-1, with unresolved D. Germline CDR1 LNHNV, CDR2 YYDKDF (reference sequence). V gave up 4 bases and J gave up 10 bases, with 17 bases separating them. The CDR3 loop spans 14 amino acids. As DNA, the CDR3 is TGTGCCACCAGCAAGGGCCCTACCTTCGGGGAGCAGTTCTTC. Translation: CATSKGPTFGEQFF. Based on the CDR3 plus reference TRBV15 and TRBJ2-1, the full variable domain is DAMVIQNPRYQVTQFGKPVTLSCSQTLNHNVMYWYQQKSSQAPKLLFHYYDKDFNNEADTPDNFQSRRPNTSFCFLDIRSPGLGDTAMYLCATSKGPTFGEQFFGPGTRLTVL.